This entry lists 19 T cell receptor beta chains sequenced from one sample in a study of CXCR3-negative and CXCR3-positive naive CD8 T cells (dated by TCRdb to between 2018 and 2021). Overall study outcomes, separate from this receptor: Compared with CXCR3-negative naive cells, CXCR3-positive naive cells had TRB CDR3s with higher hydrophobicity (lower Kidera factor 4), lower energy, and higher strength and volume indices.

Antigens of these TCRs are unknown. Sequencing was performed on a NextSeq 550. The Human TCR Profiling Kit (MiLaboratory) was used to prepare UMI-labeled 5' RACE TRB cDNA libraries. After the reads were reprocessed by TCRdb, one entry was made per CDR3 protein sequence, with no DNA. The table for this sample shows about 53,000 distinct CDR3 sequences. The ten largest account for roughly 0.59% of the sample. Sequencing was carried out using naive CXCR3+ CD8+ T cells from blood. The cell subset or site label, as the study defines it: CD45RO-CCR7+CD27+CD95- naive CD8+ T cells expressing CXCR3 (TNR3+). These receptors were obtained from a human donor in good health. Some clones in this sample may be carry-over from other donors' samples.

This chain connects TRBV3-1 to TRBJ2-7; TCRdb indicates TRBD1, and absent DNA this call remains unverified. Per germline, CDR1 LGHDT and CDR2 YNNKEL (reference sequence). The CDR3 sequence is 15 residues long. CDR3 loop: CASSQLGQLSYEQYF.

V gene TRBV14 combines with J gene TRBJ1-1; there is no DNA to check the TCRdb D call of TRBD1. This CDR3 region has 17 residues. The V gene's germline CDR1 is SGHDN and CDR2 FVKESK. The CDR3 loop is CASSQDLDIETRTEAFF.

The genes are TRBV28 and TRBJ2-4. From germline, CDR1 is MDHEN and CDR2 SYDVKM. The CDR3 consists of 13 residues. The CDR3 loop reads CATTQLAKNIQYF.

This chain uses TRBV7-2 with TRBJ2-7. This CDR3 is built from 14 residues. Germline values: CDR1 SGHTA, CDR2 FQGNSA. CDR3 region: CASSLALDHYEQYF.

The V call is TRBV28, the J call TRBJ2-7; TCRdb lists TRBD1, though no DNA is available to test this call. Germline V gives CDR1 MDHEN, CDR2 SYDVKM. The length of the CDR3 is 12 residues. The CDR3 sequence: CASTLGGYEQYF. Variable domain in full (rest from reference TRBV28 and TRBJ2-7): DVKVTQSSRYLVKRTGEKVFLECVQDMDHENMFWYRQDPGLGLRLIYFSYDVKMKEKGDIPEGYSVSREKKERFSLILESASTNQTSMYLCASTLGGYEQYFGPGTRLTVT.

This chain uses TRBV11-2 with TRBJ2-2; TCRdb indicates TRBD2, and absent DNA this call remains unverified. CDR3 length equals 13 residues. The V gene's germline CDR1 is SGHAT and CDR2 FQNNGV. The CDR3 loop is CASSLVLAGELFF. The full variable domain, completed using reference TRBV11-2 and TRBJ2-2, is EAGVAQSPRYKIIEKRQSVAFWCNPISGHATLYWYQQILGQGPKLLIQFQNNGVVDDSQLPKDRFSAERLKGVDSTLKIQPAKLEDSAVYLCASSLVLAGELFFGEGSRLTVL.

The V gene is TRBV28, the J gene TRBJ1-5; the D call from TCRdb, TRBD1, cannot be confirmed without DNA. The CDR3 is made up of 14 amino acids. Germline CDR1 and CDR2: MDHEN and SYDVKM. CDR3 in amino acids: CATVRDRGNQPQHF.

The CDR3 protein is CASRLQGYEQYF. V is TRBV7-9 and J is TRBJ2-7; TCRdb outputs TRBD1, but without DNA this stays unchecked. This CDR3 has 12 amino acids. The germline gives CDR1 SEHNR, CDR2 FQNEAQ (reference sequence).

The rearrangement links TRBV18 to TRBJ2-3. The V gene's germline CDR1 is KGHSH and CDR2 LQKENI. The CDR3 sequence is 12 residues long. CDR3 residues: CASSPTEDTQYF.

The chain carries TRBV13 and TRBJ2-7; TCRdb picks TRBD2, but there is no DNA to check that call. The CDR3 runs 15 residues. Germline V gene lookup returns CDR1 PRHDT and CDR2 FYEKMQ (reference sequence). The CDR3 sequence is CASSRRTVAPYEQYF. The full variable domain, completed using reference TRBV13 and TRBJ2-7, is AAGVIQSPRHLIKEKRETATLKCYPIPRHDTVYWYQQGPGQDPQFLISFYEKMQSDKGSIPDRFSAQQFSDYHSELNMSSLELGDSALYFCASSRRTVAPYEQYFGPGTRLTVT.

V and J are TRBV12-3 or TRBV12-4 and TRBJ1-3. The CDR3 is 14 residues long. This chain's CDR3 is CASSQTQTGNTIYF.

The V and J genes are TRBV6-4 and TRBJ2-1; absent DNA, TCRdb's TRBD1 call cannot be checked. Germline-derived CDR1 and CDR2 are MRHNA and SNTAGT. The CDR3 contains 15 residues. This chain's CDR3 is CASSDGTGSYNEQFF.

The V gene is TRBV12-2, the J gene TRBJ2-3; the TRBD1 assignment by TCRdb is unverifiable without DNA. TRBV12-2 is labeled a pseudogene. CDR3 length: 14 residues. CDR3 sequence reads: CASRKGGPTDTQYF.

This rearrangement joins TRBV3-1 to TRBJ1-5. This CDR3 region has 16 residues. CDR1 LGHDT and CDR2 YNNKEL come from the germline V gene (reference sequence). CDR3 residues: CASSQVLGDAGQPQHF.

The chain employs TRBV7-2 and TRBJ2-1; the D gene TCRdb calls, TRBD1, cannot be checked with no DNA. The V gene's germline CDR1 is SGHTA and CDR2 FQGNSA. The CDR3 runs to 15 residues. CDR3 residues: CASSLAPTRGDEQFF.

The chain employs TRBV7-9 and TRBJ2-7; TCRdb returns TRBD1, unconfirmable since there is no DNA. The CDR3 sequence is 15 residues long. CDR1 and CDR2 from the germline V gene are SEHNR and FQNEAQ (reference sequence). CDR3 in amino acids: CASSPSGTGSYEQYF.

The chain carries TRBV7-9 and TRBJ1-2; TCRdb gives TRBD1 as the D gene, but with no DNA this cannot be confirmed. This CDR3 has 16 residues. CDR1 is SEHNR, CDR2 FQNEAQ, per germline (reference sequence). CDR3 loop: CASSFLTDRANYGYTF.

J is TRBJ2-6 and V is TRBV4-3. CDR1 is LGHNA and CDR2 is YSLEER in the germline V gene. The CDR3 extends over 15 amino acids. CDR3 loop: CASSQESDGANVLTF.

The CDR3 sequence: CASSYPQGVGEETQYF. The gene calls are TRBV6-5 and TRBJ2-5; without DNA, the TCRdb call of TRBD1 cannot be checked. The CDR3 totals 16 residues. Germline values: CDR1 MNHEY, CDR2 SVGAGI.